This entry describes one TCR beta chain. The antigen is not known. The sample is drawn from a study of blood T cells in healthy people across ages. A sample-barcoded 5' primer and a J-beta primer mix were used in a second PCR of about 7 to 12 cycles. TCRdb re-called the 5' RACE reads with MiXCR, one entry per CDR3 protein. Among around 1,800,000 distinct CDR3 sequences listed, about two fifths were seen once. Study-wide findings and caveats: Without sorted subsets, naive and antigen-experienced compartments could not be conclusively compared. A roughly linear fall in TCR beta diversity per million T cells was seen with increasing age.

This CDR3 region has 17 residues. Germline V gene sequence: CDR1 LGHNA, CDR2 YSLEER. The V gene end was trimmed by 0 bases and the J gene end by 6 bases; junction bases not matched to a gene: 10. Roughly 10 milliliters was the volume of peripheral blood drawn from each donor. In each sample, at least 7 million PBMCs were isolated. The chain has TRBV4-3 and TRBJ2-3; 9 bases match TRBD2. The TCR was taken from a human donor in good health. Sequencing was performed on blood. The CDR3 coding sequence is TGCGCCAGCAGCCAAGATGGGGTAGCGGGGGTCGGGGATACGCAGTATTTT. As protein: CASSQDGVAGVGDTQYF.